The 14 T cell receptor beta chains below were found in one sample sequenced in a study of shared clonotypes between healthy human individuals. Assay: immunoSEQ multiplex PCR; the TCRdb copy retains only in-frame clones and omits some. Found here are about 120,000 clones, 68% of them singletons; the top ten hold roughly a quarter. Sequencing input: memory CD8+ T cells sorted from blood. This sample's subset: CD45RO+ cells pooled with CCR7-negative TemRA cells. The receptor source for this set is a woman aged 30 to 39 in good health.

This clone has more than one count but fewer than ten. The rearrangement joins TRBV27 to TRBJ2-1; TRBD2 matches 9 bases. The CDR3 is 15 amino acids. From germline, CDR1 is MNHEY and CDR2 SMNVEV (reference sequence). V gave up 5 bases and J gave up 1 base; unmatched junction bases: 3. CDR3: CASSLTSGSYNEQFF. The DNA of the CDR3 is TGTGCCAGCAGTCTGACTAGCGGATCCTACAATGAGCAGTTCTTC.

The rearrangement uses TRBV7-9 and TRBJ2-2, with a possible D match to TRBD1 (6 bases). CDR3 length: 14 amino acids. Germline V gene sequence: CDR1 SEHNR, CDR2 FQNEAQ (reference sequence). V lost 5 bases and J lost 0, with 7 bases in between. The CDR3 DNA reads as TGTGCCAGCAGCCGGGACACGAACACCGGGGAGCTGTTTTTT. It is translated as CASSRDTNTGELFF.

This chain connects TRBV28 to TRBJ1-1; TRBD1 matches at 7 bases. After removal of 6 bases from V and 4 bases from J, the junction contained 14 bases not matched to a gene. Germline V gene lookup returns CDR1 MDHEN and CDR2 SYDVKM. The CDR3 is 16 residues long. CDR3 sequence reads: CASSPPQGGPFTEAFF. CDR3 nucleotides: TGTGCCAGCAGCCCACCCCAGGGGGGGCCGTTCACTGAAGCTTTCTTT.

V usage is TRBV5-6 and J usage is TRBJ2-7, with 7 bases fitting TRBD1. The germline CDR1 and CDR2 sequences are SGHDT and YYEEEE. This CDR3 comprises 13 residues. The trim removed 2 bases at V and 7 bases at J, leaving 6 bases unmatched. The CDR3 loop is CASSFFTGVEQYF. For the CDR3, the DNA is TGTGCCAGCAGCTTCTTTACAGGGGTGGAGCAGTACTTC.

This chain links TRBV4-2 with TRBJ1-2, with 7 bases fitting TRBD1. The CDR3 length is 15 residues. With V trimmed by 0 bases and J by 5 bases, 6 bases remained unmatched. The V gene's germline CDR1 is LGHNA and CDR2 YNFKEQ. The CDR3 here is CASSQDTGEYYGYTF. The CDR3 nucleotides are TGTGCCAGCAGCCAAGACACAGGGGAGTATTATGGCTACACCTTC.

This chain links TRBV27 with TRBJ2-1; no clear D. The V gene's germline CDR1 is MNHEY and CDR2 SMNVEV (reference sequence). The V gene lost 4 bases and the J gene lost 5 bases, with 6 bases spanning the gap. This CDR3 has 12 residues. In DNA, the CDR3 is TGTGCCAGCAGTTCAGCGAACAATGAGCAGTTCTTC. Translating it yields CASSSANNEQFF.

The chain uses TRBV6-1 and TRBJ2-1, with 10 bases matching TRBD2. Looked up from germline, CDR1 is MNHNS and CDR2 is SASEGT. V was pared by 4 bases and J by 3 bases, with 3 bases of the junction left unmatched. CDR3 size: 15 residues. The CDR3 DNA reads TGTGCCAGCAGTGCGCCTAGCGGGGGCTACAATGAGCAGTTCTTC. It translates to CASSAPSGGYNEQFF.

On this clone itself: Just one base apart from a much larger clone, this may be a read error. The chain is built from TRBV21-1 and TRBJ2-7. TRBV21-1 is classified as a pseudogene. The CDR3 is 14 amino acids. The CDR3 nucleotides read TGTGCCAGCAGCAATGACGCAGACTCCTACGAGCAGTACTTC. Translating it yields CASSNDADSYEQYF.

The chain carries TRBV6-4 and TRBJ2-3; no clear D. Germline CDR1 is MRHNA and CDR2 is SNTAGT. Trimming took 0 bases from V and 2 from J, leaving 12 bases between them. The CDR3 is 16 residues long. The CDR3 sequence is CASSDSGGGDTDTQYF. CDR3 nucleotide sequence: TGTGCCAGCAGTGACTCGGGCGGCGGAGACACAGATACGCAGTATTTT.

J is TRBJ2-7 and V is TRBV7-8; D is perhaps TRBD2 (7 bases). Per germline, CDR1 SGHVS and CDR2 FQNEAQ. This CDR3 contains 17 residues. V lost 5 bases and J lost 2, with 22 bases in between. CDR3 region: CASSQEGGAQGTYEQYF. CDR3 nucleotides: TGTGCCAGCAGCCAAGAGGGGGGGGCACAAGGGACCTACGAGCAGTACTTC.

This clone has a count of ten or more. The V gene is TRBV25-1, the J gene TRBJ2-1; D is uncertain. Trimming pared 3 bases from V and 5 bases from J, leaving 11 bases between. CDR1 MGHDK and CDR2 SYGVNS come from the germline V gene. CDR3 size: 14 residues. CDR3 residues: CASSEGSRNNEQFF. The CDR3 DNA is TGTGCCAGCAGTGAGGGGTCTAGAAACAATGAGCAGTTCTTC.

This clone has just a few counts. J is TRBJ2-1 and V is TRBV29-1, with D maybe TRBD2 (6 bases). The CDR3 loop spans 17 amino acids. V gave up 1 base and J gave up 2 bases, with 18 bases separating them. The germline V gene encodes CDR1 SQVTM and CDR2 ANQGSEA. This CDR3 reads CSVEGSWGVRTYNEQFF. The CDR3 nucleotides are TGCAGCGTTGAAGGGAGTTGGGGGGTACGGACCTACAATGAGCAGTTCTTC.

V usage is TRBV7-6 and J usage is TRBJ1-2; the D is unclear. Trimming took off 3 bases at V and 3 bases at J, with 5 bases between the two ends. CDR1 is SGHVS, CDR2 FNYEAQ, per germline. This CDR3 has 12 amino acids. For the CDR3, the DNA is TGTGCCAGCAGCTTTGGACACTATGGCTACACCTTC. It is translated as CASSFGHYGYTF.

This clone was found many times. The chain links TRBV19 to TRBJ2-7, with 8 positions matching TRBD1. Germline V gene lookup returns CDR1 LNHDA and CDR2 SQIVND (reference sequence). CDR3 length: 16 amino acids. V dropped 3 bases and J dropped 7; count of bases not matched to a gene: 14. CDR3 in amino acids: CASSIWQGASLTEQYF. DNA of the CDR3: TGTGCCAGTAGTATTTGGCAGGGGGCTAGCTTGACTGAGCAGTACTTC. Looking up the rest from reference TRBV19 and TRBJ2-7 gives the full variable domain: DGGITQSPKYLFRKEGQNVTLSCEQNLNHDAMYWYRQDPGQGLRLIYYSQIVNDFQKGDIAEGYSVSREKKESFPLTVTSAQKNPTAFYLCASSIWQGASLTEQYFGPGTRLTVT.